The next 8 T cell receptor beta chains were all read from a single sample in a study of CD8 T cells in Susac syndrome. Random hexamers were used to reverse transcribe an amount of about 0.45 to 1 ug RNA. TCRdb itself ran the immunoSEQ multiplex PCR reads through MiXCR, one entry per CDR3 protein. The table has 150,000 or so distinct CDR3 sequences, approximately 95% seen once. What was sequenced was CD4+ T cells from PBMCs. The origin of the receptors is a human donor with Susac syndrome.

V is TRBV5-1 and J is TRBJ2-7; TRBD1 agrees at 7 bases. Germline V gene lookup returns CDR1 SGHRS and CDR2 YFSETQ. Trimming at V came to 0 bases and at J to 2 bases, leaving 8 bases not matched to a gene. The CDR3 is 16 amino acids. CDR3 protein: CASSLAEGANPYEQYF. CDR3 nucleotide sequence: TGCGCCAGCAGCTTGGCCGAGGGGGCGAATCCCTACGAGCAGTACTTC.

The chain has TRBV9 and TRBJ2-1; D uncertain. The V end lost 0 bases, the J end lost 3 bases, and 7 bases lay between the germline ends. The CDR3 is made up of 14 amino acids. The germline V gene encodes CDR1 SGDLS and CDR2 YYNGEE. CDR3 sequence reads: CASSVDPVYNEQFF. The DNA of the CDR3 is TGTGCCAGCAGCGTAGATCCAGTCTACAATGAGCAGTTCTTC.

The rearrangement uses TRBV28 and TRBJ1-2; TRBD1 might be the D (6 bases). The CDR3 is made up of 15 amino acids. Per germline, CDR1 MDHEN and CDR2 SYDVKM. V shed 4 bases and J shed 1 base, with 13 bases lying between them. The CDR3 DNA reads TGTGCCAGCAGTTCCGGGACACTTCTTAACTATGGCTACACCTTC. Its translation is CASSSGTLLNYGYTF.

The chain recombines TRBV28 with TRBJ1-2; 10 bases line up with TRBD1. J gave up 3 bases and V 3 bases, and 1 base lay outside the gene matches. The CDR3 totals 14 residues. Germline lookup yields CDR1 MDHEN and CDR2 SYDVKM. Written as DNA, the CDR3 is TGTGCCAGCAGTTTGGGACAGGGGTACTATGGCTACACCTTC. The encoded protein is CASSLGQGYYGYTF.

The chain joins TRBV7-9 to TRBJ1-2; TRBD1 aligns across 10 bases. Losses at the gene ends were 8 bases for V and 2 bases for J; bases not matched to a gene: 5. Germline V CDR1 and CDR2: SEHNR, FQNEAQ (reference sequence). This CDR3 region has 14 residues. CDR3 sequence reads: CASDPGQGNYGYTF. The CDR3 nucleotides are TGTGCCAGCGATCCGGGACAGGGGAACTATGGCTACACCTTC.

The chain links TRBV28 to TRBJ2-3, with a tentative D call TRBD1 (6 bases). V shed 7 bases and J shed 6 bases, with 8 bases lying between them. CDR1 is MDHEN, CDR2 SYDVKM, per germline. The CDR3 length is 11 residues. DNA of the CDR3: TGTGCCAGCACAGGGGCTGATACGCAGTATTTT. Its protein product is CASTGADTQYF.

J is TRBJ1-6 and V is TRBV20-1; D not certain. V lost 3 bases, J lost 10 bases, and 10 bases lay in between. The germline CDR1 and CDR2 sequences are DFQATT and SNEGSKA (reference sequence). The CDR3 is made up of 12 amino acids. The CDR3 sequence: CSARFDSSPLHF. In DNA form, the CDR3 reads TGCAGTGCTAGGTTCGACTCCTCACCCCTCCACTTT.

V usage is TRBV30 and J usage is TRBJ1-1; D is possibly TRBD1 (5 bases). The CDR3 spans 18 residues. Germline V lookup: CDR1 GTSNPN, CDR2 SVGIG (reference sequence). V shed 0 bases and J shed 1 base, with 21 bases lying between them. The CDR3 region is CAWSVRGELGEQNTEAFF. In DNA, the CDR3 is TGTGCCTGGAGTGTACGAGGGGAGTTAGGTGAGCAGAACACTGAAGCTTTCTTT.